A selection of T cell receptor beta chains follows, all from one sample in a study of blood T cell repertoires in COVID-19. Profiled with immunoSEQ multiplex PCR; TCRdb holds only in-frame clones, not every one. The table records about 440,000 clones, 70% to 90% of them present only once. Sequencing used PBMCs or T cells enriched from blood (not recorded which). These receptors were collected from a woman between 18 and 30 years old with acute COVID-19. The CDR3 runs from the conserved cysteine through the conserved F or W. The D gene is left open where the match is weak. Not every row has a clone size; where given, it reads once, few, many or a size class.

>TRBJ2-1|TRBD1|.|TRBV5-4|15
CASSVGTASYNEQFF
TGTGCCAGCAGCGTAGGGACAGCCTCCTACAATGAGCAGTTCTTC
>TRBJ2-2|TRBD1|.|TRBV7-9|15
CASSVTGMGLGELFF
TGTGCCAGCAGCGTGACAGGGATGGGTCTCGGGGAGCTGTTTTTT
>TRBJ1-2|.|.|TRBV4-3|14
CASSHGAENYGYTF
TGCGCCAGCAGCCATGGGGCGGAGAACTATGGCTACACCTTC
>TRBJ1-2|TRBD1|.|TRBV11-2|14
CASSLETGGAGYTF
TGTGCCAGCAGCTTAGAAACAGGGGGCGCTGGCTACACCTTC
>TRBJ1-3|.|.|TRBV5-1|15
CASSLGPQYGNTIYF
TGCGCCAGCAGCTTGGGGCCCCAGTACGGAAACACCATATATTTT
>TRBJ1-5|TRBD1|few|TRBV11-2|16
CASSGPTGGSAQPQHF
TGTGCCAGCTCCGGGCCAACAGGGGGCTCTGCACAGCCCCAGCATTTT
>TRBJ1-2|.|.|TRBV3-1/TRBV3-2|14
CASSRTDLNYGYTF
TGTGCCAGCAGCCGGACAGACCTAAACTATGGCTACACCTTC
>TRBJ1-5|.|few|TRBV6-2/TRBV6-3|15
CASSYSSTGYQPQHF
TGTGCCAGCAGTTATTCAAGCACAGGGTATCAGCCCCAGCATTTT
>TRBJ2-1|TRBD1|.|TRBV2|15
CASSDEGQGSNEQFF
TGTGCCAGCAGTGATGAGGGACAGGGATCCAATGAGCAGTTCTTC
>TRBJ1-2|TRBD1|.|TRBV7-3|16
CASSLITTGDPEGYTF
TGTGCCAGCAGCTTAATAACGACAGGGGATCCAGAGGGCTACACCTTC
>TRBJ1-3|.|.|TRBV2|15
CASSPGQPSENTIYF
TGTGCCAGCAGTCCCGGACAGCCATCCGAAAACACCATATATTTT
>TRBJ1-5|.|.|TRBV19|14
CASSNRVLNQPQHF
TGTGCCAGTAGTAACAGGGTCCTCAATCAGCCCCAGCATTTT
>TRBJ1-5|TRBD1|.|TRBV19|13
CASHQGATQPQHF
TGTGCCAGCCACCAGGGGGCGACTCAGCCCCAGCATTTT
>TRBJ2-1|TRBD2|.|TRBV27|16
CASSPESGRAGDEQFF
TGTGCCAGCAGTCCCGAAAGCGGGAGGGCCGGGGATGAGCAGTTCTTC
>TRBJ1-3|.|.|TRBV13|17
CASSLRFSGESGNTIYF
TGTGCCAGCAGCTTAAGGTTTTCAGGGGAATCTGGAAACACCATATATTTT
>TRBJ1-6|.|.|TRBV27|12
CASGATGSPLHF
TGTGCCAGCGGAGCGACGGGTTCACCCCTCCACTTT
>TRBJ2-3|TRBD2|.|TRBV6-5|15
CASTSLAGVMGTQYF
TGTGCCAGCACTTCTCTAGCGGGAGTGATGGGTACGCAGTATTTT
>TRBJ2-5|TRBD2|once|TRBV11-2|15
CASSRTSGVQETQYF
TGTGCCAGCAGCCGAACTAGCGGGGTTCAAGAGACCCAGTACTTC
>TRBJ1-1|.|.|TRBV5-1|17
CASSLVGKGLTQPEAFF
TGCGCCAGCAGCTTGGTGGGCAAGGGGCTCACCCAGCCTGAAGCTTTCTTT
>TRBJ1-2|TRBD1|.|TRBV28|12
CASSQGAVGYTF
TGTGCCAGCAGTCAGGGGGCGGTGGGCTACACCTTC
>TRBJ1-3|.|.|TRBV20-1|14
CSASKRTSGNTIYF
TGCAGTGCTAGTAAGCGGACCTCTGGAAACACCATATATTTT
>TRBJ2-7|.|once|TRBV28|15
CASRRGGPPDYEQYF
TGTGCCAGCAGGCGCGGGGGCCCCCCCGATTACGAGCAGTACTTC
>TRBJ1-2|.|.|TRBV29-1|11
CSVELRDGYTF
TGCAGCGTTGAACTGCGGGATGGCTACACCTTC
>TRBJ2-2|.|few|TRBV5-1|18
CASSFVFGGRSNTGELFF
TGCGCCAGCAGCTTTGTTTTTGGCGGGCGATCGAACACCGGGGAGCTGTTTTTT
>TRBJ2-7|TRBD1|once|TRBV7-3|16
CASSLTGGQASYEQYF
TGTGCCAGCAGCTTAACTGGGGGACAGGCCTCCTACGAGCAGTACTTC
>TRBJ2-2|TRBD2|.|TRBV27|17
CASSRLAGGLNTGELFF
TGTGCCAGCAGTAGACTAGCGGGAGGGTTGAACACCGGGGAGCTGTTTTTT
>TRBJ1-4|.|.|TRBV10-3|13
CAIGSGDGEKLFF
TGTGCCATAGGGAGCGGGGATGGAGAAAAACTGTTTTTT
>TRBJ1-3|.|.|TRBV28|14
CASSLGRSGNTIYF
TGTGCCAGCAGTTTGGGCAGGTCTGGAAACACCATATATTTT
>TRBJ1-1|.|.|TRBV6-4|16
CASSENSGTLNTEAFF
TGTGCCAGCAGCGAGAACTCCGGGACACTGAACACTGAAGCTTTCTTT
>TRBJ2-6|TRBD1|.|TRBV27|17
CASSYRTGISGANVLTF
TGTGCCAGCAGTTACCGGACAGGGATTTCTGGGGCCAACGTCCTGACTTTC
>TRBJ1-2|.|.|TRBV24-1|12
CATSDSFYGYTF
TGTGCCACCAGTGATTCCTTCTATGGCTACACCTTC
>TRBJ1-5|.|.|TRBV5-6|13
CASSLKNQQPQHF
TGTGCCAGCAGCTTAAAGAACCAGCAGCCCCAGCATTTT
>TRBJ1-2|TRBD1|.|TRBV6-5|14
CASSRDRDNYGYTF
TGTGCCAGCAGCCGGGACAGGGATAACTATGGCTACACCTTC
>TRBJ1-6|TRBD1|.|TRBV28|15
CASRTGQADNSPLHF
TGTGCCAGCAGGACAGGGCAAGCAGATAATTCACCCCTCCACTTT
>TRBJ2-7|TRBD1|.|TRBV19|14
CASRTGAQADEQYF
TGTGCCAGTAGGACAGGGGCCCAGGCCGACGAGCAGTACTTC
>TRBJ1-5|.|.|TRBV4-3|13
CASSPAANQPQHF
TGCGCCAGCAGCCCCGCGGCAAATCAGCCCCAGCATTTT
>TRBJ2-5|TRBD2|.|TRBV15|15
CATSREAGGRETQYF
TGTGCCACCAGCAGGGAAGCGGGGGGGCGGGAGACCCAGTACTTC
>TRBJ1-3|.|.|TRBV10-3|12
CAISSQGNTIYF
TGTGCCATCAGTTCCCAGGGGAACACCATATATTTT
>TRBJ1-2|TRBD1|.|TRBV28|14
CASIRQGAGYGYTF
TGTGCCAGCATCCGACAGGGGGCGGGGTATGGCTACACCTTC
>TRBJ1-2|.|.|TRBV25-1|12
CASSETGSGYTF
TGTGCCAGCAGTGAAACCGGGAGCGGCTACACCTTC
>TRBJ1-2|TRBD1|once|TRBV5-1|16
CASSLAVDRANYGYTF
TGCGCCAGCAGCTTGGCCGTGGACAGGGCTAACTATGGCTACACCTTC
>TRBJ2-7|.|.|TRBV7-3|13
CASSPLGGDEQYF
TGTGCCAGCAGCCCCCTAGGGGGAGACGAGCAGTACTTC
>TRBJ2-5|TRBD2|.|TRBV4-1|16
CASSPLERGAQETQYF
TGCGCCAGCAGCCCCCTTGAGCGGGGGGCTCAAGAGACCCAGTACTTC
>TRBJ2-2|.|.|TRBV2|13
CASKEENTGELFF
TGTGCCAGCAAGGAGGAGAACACCGGGGAGCTGTTTTTT
>TRBJ2-5|.|.|TRBV7-2|13
CASSPRHRETQYF
TGTGCCAGCAGCCCGCGACATCGGGAGACCCAGTACTTC
>TRBJ1-3|.|.|TRBV16|15
CASSQSEYSGNTIYF
TGTGCCAGCAGCCAATCGGAGTACTCTGGAAACACCATATATTTT